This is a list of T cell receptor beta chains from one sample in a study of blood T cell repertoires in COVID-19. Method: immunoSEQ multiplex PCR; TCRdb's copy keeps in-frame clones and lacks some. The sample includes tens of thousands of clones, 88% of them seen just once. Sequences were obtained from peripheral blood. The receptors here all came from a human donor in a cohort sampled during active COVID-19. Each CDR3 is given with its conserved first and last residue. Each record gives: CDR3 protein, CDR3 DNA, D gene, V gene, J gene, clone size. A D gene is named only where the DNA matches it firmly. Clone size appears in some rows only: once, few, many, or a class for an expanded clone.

CDR3aa: CASSYSGSGETQYF
CDR3nt: TGTGCCAGCAGCTATAGCGGGAGCGGGGAGACCCAGTACTTC
d_gene: TRBD2
v_gene: TRBV11-2
j_gene: TRBJ2-5
abundance: -

CDR3aa: CASSSVAGGTYEQYF
CDR3nt: TGTGCCAGCAGTTCCGTAGCGGGAGGCACCTACGAGCAGTACTTC
d_gene: TRBD2
v_gene: TRBV6-5
j_gene: TRBJ2-7
abundance: -

CDR3aa: CASTPGLAGGYEQYF
CDR3nt: TGTGCCAGCACCCCGGGACTAGCGGGAGGTTACGAGCAGTACTTC
d_gene: TRBD2
v_gene: TRBV2
j_gene: TRBJ2-7
abundance: once

CDR3aa: CASSPVPGELFF
CDR3nt: TGTGCCAGCAGCCCTGTCCCCGGGGAGCTGTTTTTT
d_gene: -
v_gene: TRBV5-5
j_gene: TRBJ2-2
abundance: -

CDR3aa: CASSLAGQGNYNEQFF
CDR3nt: TGCGCCAGCAGCTTGGCGGGACAGGGGAACTACAATGAGCAGTTCTTC
d_gene: TRBD1
v_gene: TRBV5-1
j_gene: TRBJ2-1
abundance: -

CDR3aa: CASSQGLAGELFF
CDR3nt: TGTGCCAGCAGCCAAGGTCTAGCGGGGGAGCTGTTTTTT
d_gene: -
v_gene: TRBV3-1/TRBV3-2
j_gene: TRBJ2-2
abundance: -

CDR3aa: CSVLLFRGASPSTDTQYF
CDR3nt: TGCAGCGTTCTTCTTTTTCGGGGGGCCTCCCCCAGCACAGATACGCAGTATTTT
d_gene: -
v_gene: TRBV29-1
j_gene: TRBJ2-3
abundance: -

CDR3aa: CASSRGGRSGELFF
CDR3nt: TGTGCCAGCAGCCGGGGGGGTCGGTCCGGGGAGCTGTTTTTT
d_gene: TRBD2
v_gene: TRBV13
j_gene: TRBJ2-2
abundance: -

CDR3aa: CASSVEDTINEKLFF
CDR3nt: TGTGCCAGCAGTGTAGAGGACACTATAAACGAAAAACTGTTTTTT
d_gene: -
v_gene: TRBV2
j_gene: TRBJ1-4
abundance: -

CDR3aa: CASSYGDRGINTEAFF
CDR3nt: TGTGCCAGCAGTTACGGGGACAGGGGGATTAACACTGAAGCTTTCTTT
d_gene: TRBD1
v_gene: TRBV6-2/TRBV6-3
j_gene: TRBJ1-1
abundance: -

CDR3aa: CASSQDQGPPHPNTEAFF
CDR3nt: TGTGCCAGCAGCCAAGATCAGGGGCCCCCCCACCCGAACACTGAAGCTTTCTTT
d_gene: -
v_gene: TRBV3-1/TRBV3-2
j_gene: TRBJ1-1
abundance: once

CDR3aa: CASSLGLAGETQYF
CDR3nt: TGTGCCAGCAGCTTGGGACTAGCCGGGGAGACCCAGTACTTC
d_gene: TRBD2
v_gene: TRBV5-6
j_gene: TRBJ2-5
abundance: -

CDR3aa: CASSPQDRETQYF
CDR3nt: TGTGCCAGCTCACCACAGGACAGAGAGACCCAGTACTTC
d_gene: -
v_gene: TRBV18
j_gene: TRBJ2-5
abundance: -

CDR3aa: CASSLAGTGTNSPLHF
CDR3nt: TGTGCCAGCAGCTTAGCCGGGACAGGCACTAATTCACCCCTCCACTTT
d_gene: TRBD1
v_gene: TRBV11-2
j_gene: TRBJ1-6
abundance: -

CDR3aa: CASSPPRTGGNEKLFF
CDR3nt: TGTGCCAGCTCACCTCCGAGGACAGGCGGGAATGAAAAACTGTTTTTT
d_gene: TRBD1
v_gene: TRBV18
j_gene: TRBJ1-4
abundance: once

CDR3aa: CASSLDQGLNTEAFF
CDR3nt: TGTGCCAGCAGCTTAGATCAGGGGTTGAACACTGAAGCTTTCTTT
d_gene: -
v_gene: TRBV7-9
j_gene: TRBJ1-1
abundance: few

CDR3aa: CASSKGGQCAYEQYF
CDR3nt: TGTGCCAGCAGCAAAGGAGGACAGTGTGCCTACGAGCAGTACTTC
d_gene: -
v_gene: TRBV21-1
j_gene: TRBJ2-7
abundance: -

CDR3aa: CASSLARGSEQYF
CDR3nt: TGTGCCAGCAGCTTGGCTCGGGGGAGCGAGCAGTACTTC
d_gene: -
v_gene: TRBV7-2
j_gene: TRBJ2-7
abundance: -

CDR3aa: CASSQGGLAGGDTQYF
CDR3nt: TGTGCCAGCAGCCAAGGGGGACTAGCGGGCGGAGATACGCAGTATTTT
d_gene: TRBD2
v_gene: TRBV3-1/TRBV3-2
j_gene: TRBJ2-3
abundance: -

CDR3aa: CASSHFEGATTEAFF
CDR3nt: TGTGCCAGCAGCCACTTCGAGGGGGCTACGACTGAAGCTTTCTTT
d_gene: TRBD1
v_gene: TRBV7-6
j_gene: TRBJ1-1
abundance: once

CDR3aa: CASTSTGSWNQPQHF
CDR3nt: TGTGCCAGTACCTCGACAGGTTCCTGGAATCAGCCCCAGCATTTT
d_gene: -
v_gene: TRBV19
j_gene: TRBJ1-5
abundance: once

CDR3aa: CASSPRGGSNQPQHF
CDR3nt: TGTGCCAGCAGCCCCCGTGGAGGGAGCAATCAGCCCCAGCATTTT
d_gene: -
v_gene: TRBV6-5
j_gene: TRBJ1-5
abundance: -

CDR3aa: CASSEDGGDYNEQFF
CDR3nt: TGTGCCAGCAGTGAAGACGGGGGGGATTACAATGAGCAGTTCTTC
d_gene: TRBD2
v_gene: TRBV2
j_gene: TRBJ2-1
abundance: -

CDR3aa: CASSSGGTGIGNQPQHF
CDR3nt: TGTGCCAGCAGCTCTGGGGGAACAGGGATCGGCAATCAGCCCCAGCATTTT
d_gene: -
v_gene: TRBV5-5
j_gene: TRBJ1-5
abundance: -

CDR3aa: CASSPGQVNYEQYF
CDR3nt: TGTGCCAGCAGCCCGGGACAGGTCAACTACGAGCAGTACTTC
d_gene: TRBD1
v_gene: TRBV11-2
j_gene: TRBJ2-7
abundance: -

CDR3aa: CASSERVVAKNIQYF
CDR3nt: TGTGCCAGCAGTGAGAGAGTGGTAGCCAAAAACATTCAGTACTTC
d_gene: -
v_gene: TRBV2
j_gene: TRBJ2-4
abundance: once

CDR3aa: CASTRTSSGTEAFF
CDR3nt: TGTGCCTCCACCAGGACGTCCTCGGGGACTGAAGCTTTCTTT
d_gene: -
v_gene: TRBV30
j_gene: TRBJ1-1
abundance: -

CDR3aa: CASSSPTRLAKRGQFF
CDR3nt: TGTGCCAGCAGCTCACCAACGAGGCTAGCGAAAAGGGGGCAGTTCTTC
d_gene: -
v_gene: TRBV5-6
j_gene: TRBJ2-1
abundance: -

CDR3aa: CASTPTNRDGNQPQHF
CDR3nt: TGTGCCAGCACCCCCACTAACAGGGATGGCAATCAGCCCCAGCATTTT
d_gene: -
v_gene: TRBV5-5
j_gene: TRBJ1-5
abundance: -

CDR3aa: CASTQTPTTGNTGELFF
CDR3nt: TGCGCCAGCACCCAAACGCCCACAACGGGGAACACCGGGGAGCTGTTTTTT
d_gene: -
v_gene: TRBV5-1
j_gene: TRBJ2-2
abundance: -